This is a list of T cell receptor beta chains from one sample in a study of T cells in Graves' hyperthyroidism and ophthalmopathy. TCRdb reanalysed the multiplex PCR reads using MiXCR and keeps one entry per CDR3 protein. Among about 400,000 distinct CDR3 sequences, roughly 14% were seen once, and the ten largest hold over 12%. Sequenced: blood. The receptors derive from a woman aged 18-30 years with Graves' hyperthyroidism. Each CDR3 is given with its conserved first and last residue. A D gene is named only where the DNA matches it firmly. The size of a clone is reported for some rows only, either as once, few or many, or as a class for expanded clones.

size | D | J | V | DNA | CDR3
few | TRBD1 | TRBJ1-6 | TRBV20-1 | TGCAGTGCTAGGAGGGGGGACAGGGGAAGGTCACCCCTCCACTTT | CSARRGDRGRSPLHF
- | TRBD1 | TRBJ1-4 | TRBV20-1 | TGCAGTGCGGGGGGACAGGGGAAAAAACTGTTTTTT | CSAGGQGKKLFF
- | TRBD2 | TRBJ2-2 | TRBV5-1 | TGCGCCAGCAGCTTAGCCGGGACTAGCGGGAGCGCGAACACCGGGGAGCTGTTTTTT | CASSLAGTSGSANTGELFF
many | TRBD2 | TRBJ2-1 | TRBV6-5 | TGTGCCAGCAGTTACTCACCGGGGGCGCGACTAGCGGGTCTCAATGAGCAGTTCTTC | CASSYSPGARLAGLNEQFF
- | TRBD2 | TRBJ2-5 | TRBV20-1 | TGCAGTGCTAGAGATAGACTAGCGGGAGGGCTTTGGACCCAGTACTTC | CSARDRLAGGLWTQYF
- | - | TRBJ2-7 | TRBV27 | TGTGCCAGCAGTTCCCGGACCCCTGGGCCCTACGAGCAGTACTTC | CASSSRTPGPYEQYF
once | - | TRBJ2-1 | TRBV7-9 | TGTGCCAGCAGCTTAGTTCCTAGCTTCGAGAATGAGCAGTTCTTC | CASSLVPSFENEQFF
- | TRBD2 | TRBJ2-7 | TRBV5-6 | TGTGCCAGCAGCTCCTACTACTATAGCGGGAGTAGGGACGAGCAGTACTTC | CASSSYYYSGSRDEQYF
few | - | TRBJ1-6 | TRBV14 | TGTGCCAGCAGCCGCGTGGCAACGAATTCACCCCTCCACTTT | CASSRVATNSPLHF
many | - | TRBJ2-2 | TRBV28 | TGTGCCAGCATCCCCAGGGTCACCGGGGAGCTGTTTTTT | CASIPRVTGELFF
- | - | TRBJ2-1 | TRBV4-3 | TGCGCCAGCAGCCAAGGAGGACCCCAGTTCTTC | CASSQGGPQFF
few | - | TRBJ1-1 | TRBV6-5 | TGTGCCAGCAGTTTCAAACTCCGCCCGAACACTGAAGCTTTCTTT | CASSFKLRPNTEAFF
few | - | TRBJ2-3 | TRBV4-1 | TGCGCCAGCAGCCAAGAGGGCGGCACCCGCACAGATACGCAGTATTTT | CASSQEGGTRTDTQYF
few | - | TRBJ1-1 | TRBV10-3 | TGTGCCACTCTATTGAACACTGAAGCTTTCTTT | CATLLNTEAFF
many | - | TRBJ2-7 | TRBV7-2 | TGTGCCAGCAGCTTCGGTGTCGTCTCCTACGAGCAGTACTTC | CASSFGVVSYEQYF
many | TRBD1 | TRBJ1-5 | TRBV6-1 | TGTGCCAGCAGTCCTAGACAGGGAGGGCAGCCCCAGCATTTT | CASSPRQGGQPQHF
once | - | TRBJ2-2 | TRBV28 | TGTGCCAGCAGTTTCAGGGGCAGGCGGCCCGGGGAGCTGTTTTTT | CASSFRGRRPGELFF
once | - | TRBJ1-1 | TRBV6-5 | TGTGCCAGCAGTTACGGACAGTTTGAAGCTTTCTTT | CASSYGQFEAFF
few | TRBD1 | TRBJ2-7 | TRBV12-5 | TGTGCTAGTGGTTTGCTCCGGGACAGAGTTGTCTCCTACGAGCAGTACTTC | CASGLLRDRVVSYEQYF
- | - | TRBJ2-7 | TRBV6-6 | TGTGCCAGCAGTTACGAGGAGGGATCCTACGAGCAGTACTTC | CASSYEEGSYEQYF
few | - | TRBJ2-3 | TRBV10-3 | TGTGCCATCCGGAGTGGCGGCGGCACAGATACGCAGTATTTT | CAIRSGGGTDTQYF
many | TRBD1 | TRBJ1-2 | TRBV6-1 | TGTGCCAGCACCTGGACAGGGGGTAACTATGGCTACACCTTC | CASTWTGGNYGYTF
many | - | TRBJ1-2 | TRBV3-1 | TGTGCCAGCAGTATGGGGCATAACTATGGCTACACCTTC | CASSMGHNYGYTF
many | - | TRBJ2-7 | TRBV5-1 | TGCGCCAGCAGTCCCCGGACAGTCTCCTACGAGCAGTACTTC | CASSPRTVSYEQYF
- | TRBD1 | TRBJ1-6 | TRBV7-8 | TGTGCCAGCCGCAAAGGGGGACAGGATAATTCACCCCTCCACTTT | CASRKGGQDNSPLHF
many | - | TRBJ1-4 | TRBV28 | TGTGCCAGCAGTTTACCTAGGGCCTTGGATGAAAAACTGTTTTTT | CASSLPRALDEKLFF
- | TRBD1 | TRBJ1-2 | TRBV20-1 | TGCAGTGCAAGGGACAGGCCATCCTATGGCTACACCTTC | CSARDRPSYGYTF
many | - | TRBJ1-1 | TRBV20-1 | TGCAGTGCTAGAGATTTGACCGGGGAGGGAGCTTTCTTT | CSARDLTGEGAFF
many | TRBD1 | TRBJ1-1 | TRBV12-3/TRBV12-4 | TGTGCCAGCAGCTGGACAGGGGGAGTCACTGAAGCTTTCTTT | CASSWTGGVTEAFF
- | - | TRBJ2-3 | TRBV4-1 | TGCGCCAGTGCACTAGGGGGGGCCGGTGAAACGCAGTATTTT | CASALGGAGETQYF
- | - | TRBJ2-5 | TRBV5-1 | TGCGCCAGCAGCTCGGGGGGGACAGGAGAGACCCAGTACTTC | CASSSGGTGETQYF
few | TRBD1 | TRBJ1-2 | TRBV2 | TGTGCCAGCTACGCGGGACAGGGGGCAAATAACTATGGCTACACCTTC | CASYAGQGANNYGYTF
many | - | TRBJ1-1 | TRBV7-2 | TGTGCCAGCAGCGTGGGGACGGGGTACACTGAAGCTTTCTTT | CASSVGTGYTEAFF
few | - | TRBJ2-3 | TRBV7-9 | TGTGCCACCTCCCCCCGGCCCGCGGTTACAGATACGCAGTATTTT | CATSPRPAVTDTQYF
few | TRBD1 | TRBJ2-7 | TRBV27 | TGTGCCAGCAGTTCGCTGGGACAGGTTTCCTACGAGCAGTACTTC | CASSSLGQVSYEQYF
many | - | TRBJ2-6 | TRBV3-1 | TGTGCCAGCAGCCCAAGCGGGCTGAGCTCTGGGGCCAACGTCCTGACTTTC | CASSPSGLSSGANVLTF
many | - | TRBJ2-7 | TRBV4-1 | TGCGCCAGCAGCCAAGTACCGGGACGGATCTACGAGCAGTACTTC | CASSQVPGRIYEQYF
many | - | TRBJ1-2 | TRBV2 | TGTGCCAGCAGTGATAATGGCTACACCTTC | CASSDNGYTF
- | - | TRBJ1-1 | TRBV7-6 | TGTGCCAGCAGCTTAGGACAGGACACCCTCTTGGGGACTGGAGCTTTCTTT | CASSLGQDTLLGTGAFF
many | - | TRBJ1-1 | TRBV3-1 | TGTGCCAGCAGCCAAGCAGGGATGAACACTGAAGCTTTCTTT | CASSQAGMNTEAFF
- | - | TRBJ1-4 | TRBV7-9 | TGTGCCAGCAGCTTCGAGGTTGAAAAACTGTTTTTT | CASSFEVEKLFF
- | TRBD1 | TRBJ1-2 | TRBV5-1 | TGCGCCAGCACCACGAGGACAGGGTTGGACGGCTACACCTTC | CASTTRTGLDGYTF
- | - | TRBJ1-2 | TRBV20-1 | TGCAGTGCTAGATCCCGATTGTGGAGGCTTTATGGCTACACCTTC | CSARSRLWRLYGYTF
many | TRBD2 | TRBJ2-7 | TRBV5-1 | TGCGCCAGCAGCTTGACTAGCGGGAGTCGTGGCGAGCAGTACTTC | CASSLTSGSRGEQYF
many | - | TRBJ2-3 | TRBV7-3 | TGTGCCACCAACCCCCGACTCTATAGCACAGATACGCAGTATTTT | CATNPRLYSTDTQYF
many | TRBD2 | TRBJ2-7 | TRBV11-2 | TGTGCCAGCAGCCTAGGACTAGCGGGAGGCCGCTCCTACGAGCAGTACTTC | CASSLGLAGGRSYEQYF
many | - | TRBJ2-5 | TRBV13 | TGTGCCAGCGGGGCCCGAGGGCAAGAGACCCAGTACTTC | CASGARGQETQYF
many | TRBD2 | TRBJ2-3 | TRBV7-2 | TGTGCCAGCAGCTTACCGTGGCGGGGGATCACAGATACGCAGTATTTT | CASSLPWRGITDTQYF
many | - | TRBJ2-3 | TRBV5-1 | TGCGCCAGCAGCTTTTTCTCCGGAAGCACAGATACGCAGTATTTT | CASSFFSGSTDTQYF
many | - | TRBJ2-1 | TRBV11-3 | TGTGCCAGCAGCCCCGGTGTGGGCGGAGAGCAGTTCTTC | CASSPGVGGEQFF
few | TRBD1 | TRBJ1-5 | TRBV20-1 | TGCAGTGCTAGAAACAGGGGGGCCCAGCATTTT | CSARNRGAQHF
many | TRBD2 | TRBJ2-3 | TRBV20-1 | TGCAGTGCTCTCGCGGGGGGGCGGGATACGCAGTATTTT | CSALAGGRDTQYF
- | - | TRBJ1-2 | TRBV14 | TGTGCCAGCAGCCCCGTCACCATGCCGGGGCGGGTCGGCTACACCTTC | CASSPVTMPGRVGYTF
many | TRBD1 | TRBJ2-2 | TRBV5-1 | TGCGCCAGCAGCTGGGGACAGGGGCTCATCACCGGGGAGCTGTTTTTT | CASSWGQGLITGELFF
many | TRBD1 | TRBJ2-1 | TRBV18 | TGTGCCAGCCGGACAGGGCTCTACAATGAGCAGTTCTTC | CASRTGLYNEQFF
once | - | TRBJ2-5 | TRBV20-1 | TGCAGTGCTGCACAGGGCCAAGAGACCCAGTACTTC | CSAAQGQETQYF
few | TRBD1 | TRBJ1-5 | TRBV24-1 | TGTGCCATATCGGACAGGCCTTCTGGGAATCAGCCCCAGCATTTT | CAISDRPSGNQPQHF